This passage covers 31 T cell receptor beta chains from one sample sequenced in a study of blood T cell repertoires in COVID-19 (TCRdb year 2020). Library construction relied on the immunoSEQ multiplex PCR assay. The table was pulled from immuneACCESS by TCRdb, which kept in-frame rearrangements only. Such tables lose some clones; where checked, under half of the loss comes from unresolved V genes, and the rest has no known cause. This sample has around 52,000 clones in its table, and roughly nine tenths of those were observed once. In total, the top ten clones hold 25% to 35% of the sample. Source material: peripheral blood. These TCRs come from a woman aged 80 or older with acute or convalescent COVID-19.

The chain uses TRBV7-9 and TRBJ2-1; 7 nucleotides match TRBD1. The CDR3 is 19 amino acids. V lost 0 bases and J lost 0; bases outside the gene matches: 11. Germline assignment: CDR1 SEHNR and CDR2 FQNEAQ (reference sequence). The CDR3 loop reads CASSLARVFGDSSYNEQFF. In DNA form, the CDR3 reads TGTGCCAGCAGCTTAGCACGAGTGTTCGGGGACAGCTCCTACAATGAGCAGTTCTTC.

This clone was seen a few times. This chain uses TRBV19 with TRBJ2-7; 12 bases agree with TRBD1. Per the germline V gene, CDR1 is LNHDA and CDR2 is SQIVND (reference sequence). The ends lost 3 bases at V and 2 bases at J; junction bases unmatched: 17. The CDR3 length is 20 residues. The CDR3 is CASSMKGQGAGVNLAYEQYF. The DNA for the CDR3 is TGTGCCAGTAGTATGAAGGGACAGGGGGCCGGAGTTAATTTGGCCTACGAGCAGTACTTC.

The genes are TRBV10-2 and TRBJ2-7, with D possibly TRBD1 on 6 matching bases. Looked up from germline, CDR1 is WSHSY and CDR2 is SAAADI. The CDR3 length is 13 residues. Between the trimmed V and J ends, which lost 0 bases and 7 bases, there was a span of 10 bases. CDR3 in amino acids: CASSESSQGEQYF. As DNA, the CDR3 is TGCGCCAGCAGTGAGTCGTCCCAGGGGGAGCAGTACTTC.

The CDR3 DNA follows: TGCGCCAGCAGCCGAGGACAATCAGATCGCGGCTACGAGCAGTACTTC. It specifies CASSRGQSDRGYEQYF. J is TRBJ2-7 and V is TRBV5-1; weak D call: TRBD1 (5 bases). The CDR3 runs 16 residues. Deletions cut 4 bases from V and 3 bases from J, with 20 bases between. CDR1 SGHRS and CDR2 YFSETQ come from the germline V gene.

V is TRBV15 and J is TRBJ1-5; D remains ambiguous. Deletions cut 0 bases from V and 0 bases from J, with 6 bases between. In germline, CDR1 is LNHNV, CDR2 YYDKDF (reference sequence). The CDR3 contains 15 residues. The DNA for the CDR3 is TGTGCCACCAGCAGAGATCCACTTAGCAATCAGCCCCAGCATTTT. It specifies CATSRDPLSNQPQHF.

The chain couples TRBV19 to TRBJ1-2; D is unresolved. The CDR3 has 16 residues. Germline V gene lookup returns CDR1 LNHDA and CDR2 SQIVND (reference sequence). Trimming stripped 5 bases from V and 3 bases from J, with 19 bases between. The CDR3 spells CASSRSAESRYYGYTF. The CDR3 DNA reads TGTGCCAGTAGTCGGAGCGCGGAGTCAAGGTACTATGGCTACACCTTC.

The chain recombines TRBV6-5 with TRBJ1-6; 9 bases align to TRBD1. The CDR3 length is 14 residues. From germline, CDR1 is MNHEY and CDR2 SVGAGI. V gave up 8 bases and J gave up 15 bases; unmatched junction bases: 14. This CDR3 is CASAPDRGYWDLHF. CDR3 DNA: TGTGCCAGCGCACCGGACAGGGGATACTGGGACCTCCACTTT.

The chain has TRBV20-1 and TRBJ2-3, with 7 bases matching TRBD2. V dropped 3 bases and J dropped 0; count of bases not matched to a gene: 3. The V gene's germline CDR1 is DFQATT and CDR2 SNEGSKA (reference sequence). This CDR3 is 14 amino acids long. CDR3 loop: CSASMGGSTDTQYF. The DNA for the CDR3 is TGCAGTGCTAGTATGGGGGGGAGCACAGATACGCAGTATTTT.

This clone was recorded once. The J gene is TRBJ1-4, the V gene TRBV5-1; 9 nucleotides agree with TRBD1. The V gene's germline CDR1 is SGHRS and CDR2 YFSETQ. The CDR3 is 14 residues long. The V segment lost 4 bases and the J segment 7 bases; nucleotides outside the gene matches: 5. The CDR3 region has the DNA TGCGCCAGCAGCGTGACAGGGGGGACTGAAAAACTGTTTTTT. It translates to CASSVTGGTEKLFF.

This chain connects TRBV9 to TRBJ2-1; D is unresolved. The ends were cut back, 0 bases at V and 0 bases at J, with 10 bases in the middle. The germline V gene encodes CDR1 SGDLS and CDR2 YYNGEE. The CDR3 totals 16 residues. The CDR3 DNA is TGTGCCAGCAGCGTAGGCTATAGGAGCTCCTACAATGAGCAGTTCTTC. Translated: CASSVGYRSSYNEQFF. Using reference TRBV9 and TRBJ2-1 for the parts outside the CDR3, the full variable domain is DSGVTQTPKHLITATGQRVTLRCSPRSGDLSVYWYQQSLDQGLQFLIQYYNGEERAKGNILERFSAQQFPDLHSELNLSSLELGDSALYFCASSVGYRSSYNEQFFGPGTRLTVL.

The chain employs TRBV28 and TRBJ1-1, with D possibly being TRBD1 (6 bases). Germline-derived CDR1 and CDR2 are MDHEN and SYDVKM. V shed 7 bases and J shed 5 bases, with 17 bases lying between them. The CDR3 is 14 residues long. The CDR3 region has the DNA TGTGCCAGCACTCCGACGGGGGGGCTGACTGAAGCTTTCTTT. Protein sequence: CASTPTGGLTEAFF.

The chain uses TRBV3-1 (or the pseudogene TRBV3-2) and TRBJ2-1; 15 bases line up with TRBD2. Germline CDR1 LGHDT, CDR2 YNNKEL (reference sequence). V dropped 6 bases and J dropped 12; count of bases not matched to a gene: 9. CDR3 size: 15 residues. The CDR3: CASRPKGLAGGGQFF. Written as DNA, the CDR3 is TGTGCCAGCAGACCAAAGGGACTAGCGGGGGGAGGGCAGTTCTTC.

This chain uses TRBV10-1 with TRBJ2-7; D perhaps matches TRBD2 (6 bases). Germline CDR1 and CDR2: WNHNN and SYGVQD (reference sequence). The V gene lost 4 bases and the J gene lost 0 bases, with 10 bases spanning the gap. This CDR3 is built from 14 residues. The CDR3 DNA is TGCGCCAGCAGTGTGGGGGGACTCTCCTACGAGCAGTACTTC. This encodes CASSVGGLSYEQYF.

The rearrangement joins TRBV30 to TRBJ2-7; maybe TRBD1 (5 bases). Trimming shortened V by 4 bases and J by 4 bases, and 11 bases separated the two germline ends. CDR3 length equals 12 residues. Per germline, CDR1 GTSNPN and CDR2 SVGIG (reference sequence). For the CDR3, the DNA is TGTGCCTGGAAGCCTCAGGGTTACGAGCAGTACTTC. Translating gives CAWKPQGYEQYF.

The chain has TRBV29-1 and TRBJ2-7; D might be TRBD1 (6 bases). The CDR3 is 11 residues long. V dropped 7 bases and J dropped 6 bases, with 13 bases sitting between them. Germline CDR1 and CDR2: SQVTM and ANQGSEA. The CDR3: CSGRGGGEQYV. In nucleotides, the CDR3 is TGCAGCGGCAGGGGTGGCGGCGAGCAGTACGTC.

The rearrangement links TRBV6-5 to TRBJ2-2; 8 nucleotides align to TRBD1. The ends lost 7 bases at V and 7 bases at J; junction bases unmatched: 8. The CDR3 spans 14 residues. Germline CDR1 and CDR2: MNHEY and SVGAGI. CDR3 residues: CASNLQGDIGELFF. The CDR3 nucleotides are TGTGCCAGCAACTTACAGGGGGATATCGGGGAGCTGTTTTTT.

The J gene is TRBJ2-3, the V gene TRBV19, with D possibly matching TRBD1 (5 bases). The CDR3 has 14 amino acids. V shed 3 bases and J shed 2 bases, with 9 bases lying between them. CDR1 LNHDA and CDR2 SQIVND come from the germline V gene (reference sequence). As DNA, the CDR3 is TGTGCCAGTAGTATGGGGCGGAACACAGATACGCAGTATTTT. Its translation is CASSMGRNTDTQYF.

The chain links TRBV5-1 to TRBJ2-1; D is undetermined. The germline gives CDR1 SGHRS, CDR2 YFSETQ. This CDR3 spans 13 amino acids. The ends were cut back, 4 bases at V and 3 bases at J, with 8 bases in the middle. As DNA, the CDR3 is TGCGCCAGCAGCGTTGACAACTACAATGAGCAGTTCTTC. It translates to CASSVDNYNEQFF.

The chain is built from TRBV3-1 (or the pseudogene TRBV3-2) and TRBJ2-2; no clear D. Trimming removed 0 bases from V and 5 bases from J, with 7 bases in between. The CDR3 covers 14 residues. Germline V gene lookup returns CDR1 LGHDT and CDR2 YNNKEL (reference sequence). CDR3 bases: TGTGCCAGCAGCCAAGAATATCCGACCGGGGAGCTGTTTTTT. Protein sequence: CASSQEYPTGELFF.

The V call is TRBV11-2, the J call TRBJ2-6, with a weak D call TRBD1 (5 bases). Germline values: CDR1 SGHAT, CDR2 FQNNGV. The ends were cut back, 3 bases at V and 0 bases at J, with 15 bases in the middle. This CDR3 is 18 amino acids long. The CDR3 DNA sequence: TGTGCCAGCAGCTTCACAGGAATACCGAGCTCTGGGGCCAACGTCCTGACTTTC. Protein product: CASSFTGIPSSGANVLTF.

This chain's CDR3 is CASSRDREAEAFF. As DNA, the CDR3 is TGTGCCAGCAGCCGTGACAGGGAAGCTGAAGCTTTCTTT. The chain has TRBV3-1 (or the pseudogene TRBV3-2) and TRBJ1-1; 7 bases match TRBD1. Per germline, CDR1 LGHDT and CDR2 YNNKEL (reference sequence). V dropped 4 bases and J dropped 6; count of bases not matched to a gene: 5. CDR3 size: 13 residues.

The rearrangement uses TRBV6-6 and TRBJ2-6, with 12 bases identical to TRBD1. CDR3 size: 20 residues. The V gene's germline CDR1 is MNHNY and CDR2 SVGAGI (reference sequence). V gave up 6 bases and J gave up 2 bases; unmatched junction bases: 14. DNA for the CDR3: TGTGCCAGCAGCAGCCCCTGGGGGACAGGGGGCATTACTGGGGCCAACGTCCTGACTTTC. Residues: CASSSPWGTGGITGANVLTF.

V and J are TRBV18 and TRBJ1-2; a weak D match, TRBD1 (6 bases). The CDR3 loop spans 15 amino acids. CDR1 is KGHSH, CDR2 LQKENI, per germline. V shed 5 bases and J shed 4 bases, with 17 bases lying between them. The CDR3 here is CASSAQGPARYGYTF. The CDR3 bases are TGTGCCAGCTCAGCCCAGGGGCCCGCCCGCTATGGCTACACCTTC.

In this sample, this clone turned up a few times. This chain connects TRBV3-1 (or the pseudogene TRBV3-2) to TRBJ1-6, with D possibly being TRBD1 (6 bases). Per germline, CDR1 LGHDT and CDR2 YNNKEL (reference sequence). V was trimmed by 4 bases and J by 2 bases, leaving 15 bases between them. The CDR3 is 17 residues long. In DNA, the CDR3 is TGTGCCAGCAGCCGCGGGGGGGGCGCAACCTATAATTCACCCCTCCACTTT. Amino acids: CASSRGGGATYNSPLHF.

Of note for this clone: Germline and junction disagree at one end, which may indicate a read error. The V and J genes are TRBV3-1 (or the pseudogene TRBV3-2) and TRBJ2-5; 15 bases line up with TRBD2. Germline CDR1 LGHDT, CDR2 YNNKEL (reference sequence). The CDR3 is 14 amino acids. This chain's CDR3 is CASSPGTSGGPEDF. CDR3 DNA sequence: TGTGCCAGCAGCCCTGGGACTAGCGGGGGGCCCGAAGACTTC.

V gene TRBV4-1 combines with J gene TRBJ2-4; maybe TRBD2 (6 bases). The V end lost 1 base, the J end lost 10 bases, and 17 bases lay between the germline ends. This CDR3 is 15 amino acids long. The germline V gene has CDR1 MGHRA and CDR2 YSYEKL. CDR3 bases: TGCGCCAGCAGCCAAGGGACGGGCGGACGGGGGATTCAGTACTTC. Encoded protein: CASSQGTGGRGIQYF.

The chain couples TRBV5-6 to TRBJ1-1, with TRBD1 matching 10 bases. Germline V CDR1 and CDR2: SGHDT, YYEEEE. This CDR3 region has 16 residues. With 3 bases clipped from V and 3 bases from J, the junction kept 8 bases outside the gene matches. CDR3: CASSSGTGVWHTEAFF. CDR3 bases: TGTGCCAGCAGCTCCGGGACAGGGGTATGGCACACTGAAGCTTTCTTT. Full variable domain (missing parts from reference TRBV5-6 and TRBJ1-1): DAGVTQSPTHLIKTRGQQVTLRCSPKSGHDTVSWYQQALGQGPQFIFQYYEEEERQRGNFPDRFSGHQFPNYSSELNVNALLLGDSALYLCASSSGTGVWHTEAFFGQGTRLTVV.

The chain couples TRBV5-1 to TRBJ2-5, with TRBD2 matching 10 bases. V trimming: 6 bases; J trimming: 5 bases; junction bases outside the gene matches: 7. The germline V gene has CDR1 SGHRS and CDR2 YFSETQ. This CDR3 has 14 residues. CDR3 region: CASKAGGPGETQYF. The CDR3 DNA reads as TGCGCCAGCAAAGCGGGGGGGCCTGGCGAGACCCAGTACTTC. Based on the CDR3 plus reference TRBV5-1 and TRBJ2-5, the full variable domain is KAGVTQTPRYLIKTRGQQVTLSCSPISGHRSVSWYQQTPGQGLQFLFEYFSETQRNKGNFPGRFSGRQFSNSRSEMNVSTLELGDSALYLCASKAGGPGETQYFGPGTRLLVL.

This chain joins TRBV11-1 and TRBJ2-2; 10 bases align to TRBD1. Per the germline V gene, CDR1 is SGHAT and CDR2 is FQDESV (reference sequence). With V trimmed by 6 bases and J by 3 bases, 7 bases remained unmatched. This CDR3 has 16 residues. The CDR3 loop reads CASRYTGTGDTGELFF. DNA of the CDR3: TGTGCCAGCAGGTATACCGGGACAGGGGACACCGGGGAGCTGTTTTTT.

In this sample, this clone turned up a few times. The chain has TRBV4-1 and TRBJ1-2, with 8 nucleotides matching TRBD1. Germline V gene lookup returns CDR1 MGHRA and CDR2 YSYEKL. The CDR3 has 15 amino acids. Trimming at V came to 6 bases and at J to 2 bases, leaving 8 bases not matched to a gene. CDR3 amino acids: CASSPTRDRNYGYTF. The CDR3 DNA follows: TGCGCCAGCAGTCCCACGCGGGACAGGAACTATGGCTACACCTTC.

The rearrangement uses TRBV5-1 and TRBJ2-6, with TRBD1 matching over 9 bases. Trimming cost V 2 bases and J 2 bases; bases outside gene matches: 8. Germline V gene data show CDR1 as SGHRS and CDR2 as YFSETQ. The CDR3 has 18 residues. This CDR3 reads CASSLNEQGAAGANVLTF. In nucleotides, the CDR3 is TGCGCCAGCAGCTTAAACGAACAGGGGGCTGCTGGGGCCAACGTCCTGACTTTC.